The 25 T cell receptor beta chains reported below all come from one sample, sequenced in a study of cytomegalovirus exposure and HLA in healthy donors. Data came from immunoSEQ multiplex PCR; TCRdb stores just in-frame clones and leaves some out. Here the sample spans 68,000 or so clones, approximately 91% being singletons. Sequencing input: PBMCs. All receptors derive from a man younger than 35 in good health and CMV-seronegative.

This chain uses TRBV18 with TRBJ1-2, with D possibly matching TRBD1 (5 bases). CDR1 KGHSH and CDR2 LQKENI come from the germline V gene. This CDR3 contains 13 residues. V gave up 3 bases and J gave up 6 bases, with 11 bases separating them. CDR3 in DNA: TGTGCCAGCTCACCGGACACCAGTCATGGCTACACCTTC. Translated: CASSPDTSHGYTF.

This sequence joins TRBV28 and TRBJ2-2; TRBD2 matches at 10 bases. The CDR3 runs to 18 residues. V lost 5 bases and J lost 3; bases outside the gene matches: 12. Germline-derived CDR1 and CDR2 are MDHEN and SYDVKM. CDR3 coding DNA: TGTGCCAGCAGTCTTCGAAGATCTAGCGGGGGTGACACCGGGGAGCTGTTTTTT. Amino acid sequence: CASSLRRSSGGDTGELFF. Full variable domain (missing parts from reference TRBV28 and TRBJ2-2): DVKVTQSSRYLVKRTGEKVFLECVQDMDHENMFWYRQDPGLGLRLIYFSYDVKMKEKGDIPEGYSVSREKKERFSLILESASTNQTSMYLCASSLRRSSGGDTGELFFGEGSRLTVL.

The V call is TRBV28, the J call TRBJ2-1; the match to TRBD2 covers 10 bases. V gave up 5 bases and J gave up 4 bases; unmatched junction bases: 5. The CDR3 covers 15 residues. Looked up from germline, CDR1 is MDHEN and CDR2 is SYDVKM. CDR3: CASSPSGSTYNEQFF. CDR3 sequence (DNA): TGTGCCAGCAGTCCTAGCGGGAGTACATACAATGAGCAGTTCTTC.

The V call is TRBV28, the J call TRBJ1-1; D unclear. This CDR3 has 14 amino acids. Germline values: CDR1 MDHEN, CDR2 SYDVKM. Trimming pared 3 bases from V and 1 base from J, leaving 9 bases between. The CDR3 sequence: CASSFGPANTEAFF. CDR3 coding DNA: TGTGCCAGCAGTTTTGGGCCAGCGAACACTGAAGCTTTCTTT. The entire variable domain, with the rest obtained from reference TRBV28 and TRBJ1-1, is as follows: DVKVTQSSRYLVKRTGEKVFLECVQDMDHENMFWYRQDPGLGLRLIYFSYDVKMKEKGDIPEGYSVSREKKERFSLILESASTNQTSMYLCASSFGPANTEAFFGQGTRLTVV.

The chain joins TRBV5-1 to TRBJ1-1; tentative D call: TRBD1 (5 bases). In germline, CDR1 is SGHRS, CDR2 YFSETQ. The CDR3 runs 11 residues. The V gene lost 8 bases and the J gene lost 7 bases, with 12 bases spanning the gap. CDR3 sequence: CARLRQIEAFF. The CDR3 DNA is TGCGCCAGGCTACGACAGATTGAAGCTTTCTTT.

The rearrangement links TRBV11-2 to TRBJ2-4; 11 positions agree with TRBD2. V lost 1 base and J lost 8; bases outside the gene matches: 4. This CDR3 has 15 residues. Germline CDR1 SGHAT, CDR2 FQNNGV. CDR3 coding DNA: TGTGCCAGCAGCTTAGTAGCGGGAGGGGGGCACATTCAGTACTTC. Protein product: CASSLVAGGGHIQYF.

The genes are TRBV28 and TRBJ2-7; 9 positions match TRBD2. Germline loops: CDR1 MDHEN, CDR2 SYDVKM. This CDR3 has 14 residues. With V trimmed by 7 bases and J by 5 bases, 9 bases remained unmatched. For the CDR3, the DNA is TGTGCCAGCATGCAAGCGGGAGGTCGTGACGAGCAGTACTTC. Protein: CASMQAGGRDEQYF.

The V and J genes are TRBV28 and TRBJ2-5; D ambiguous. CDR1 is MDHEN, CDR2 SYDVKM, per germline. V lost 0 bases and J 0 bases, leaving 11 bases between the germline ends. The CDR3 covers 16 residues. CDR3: CASSLWRMVHQETQYF. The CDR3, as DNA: TGTGCCAGCAGTTTATGGCGTATGGTCCACCAAGAGACCCAGTACTTC.

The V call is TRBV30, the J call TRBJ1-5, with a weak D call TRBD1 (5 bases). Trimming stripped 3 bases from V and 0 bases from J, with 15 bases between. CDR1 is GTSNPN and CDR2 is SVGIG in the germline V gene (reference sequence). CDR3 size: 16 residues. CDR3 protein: CAWSHGTPNSNQPQHF. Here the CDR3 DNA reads TGTGCCTGGAGCCACGGGACTCCCAATAGCAATCAGCCCCAGCATTTT.

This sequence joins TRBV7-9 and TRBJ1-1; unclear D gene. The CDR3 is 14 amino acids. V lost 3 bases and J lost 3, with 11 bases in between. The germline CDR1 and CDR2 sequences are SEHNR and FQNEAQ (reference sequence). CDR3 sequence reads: CASSFISGYTEAFF. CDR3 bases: TGTGCCAGCAGCTTTATATCGGGGTACACTGAAGCTTTCTTT.

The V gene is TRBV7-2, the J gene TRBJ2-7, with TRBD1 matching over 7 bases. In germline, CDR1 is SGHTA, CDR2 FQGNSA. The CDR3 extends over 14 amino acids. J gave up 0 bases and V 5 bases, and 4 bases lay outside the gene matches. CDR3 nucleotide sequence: TGTGCCAGCAGCGGCCGGGACAGCTCCTACGAGCAGTACTTC. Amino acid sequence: CASSGRDSSYEQYF. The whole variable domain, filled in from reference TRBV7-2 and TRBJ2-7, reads GAGVSQSPSNKVTEKGKDVELRCDPISGHTALYWYRQSLGQGLEFLIYFQGNSAPDKSGLPSDRFSAERTGGSVSTLTIQRTQQEDSAVYLCASSGRDSSYEQYFGPGTRLTVT.

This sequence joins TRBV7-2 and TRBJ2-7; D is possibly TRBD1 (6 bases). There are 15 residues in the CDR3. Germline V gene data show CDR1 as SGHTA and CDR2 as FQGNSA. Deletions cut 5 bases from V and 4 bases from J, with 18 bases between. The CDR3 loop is CASSPSRTAVYEQYF. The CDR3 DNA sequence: TGTGCCAGCAGCCCCAGTAGGACAGCCGTTTACGAGCAGTACTTC.

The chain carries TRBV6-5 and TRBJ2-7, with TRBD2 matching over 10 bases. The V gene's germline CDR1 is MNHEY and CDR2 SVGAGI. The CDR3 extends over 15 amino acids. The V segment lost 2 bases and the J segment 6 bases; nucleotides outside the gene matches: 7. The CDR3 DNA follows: TGTGCCAGCAGTTACCTTAAAGCGGGAGGGCTCGAGCAGTACTTC. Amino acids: CASSYLKAGGLEQYF.

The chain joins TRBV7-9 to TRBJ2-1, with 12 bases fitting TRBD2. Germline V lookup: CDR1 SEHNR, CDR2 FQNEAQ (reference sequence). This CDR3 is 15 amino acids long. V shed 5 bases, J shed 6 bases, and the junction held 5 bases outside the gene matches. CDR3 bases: TGTGCCAGCAGCCTGCTAGCGGGAGGGCGCAATGAGCAGTTCTTC. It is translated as CASSLLAGGRNEQFF.

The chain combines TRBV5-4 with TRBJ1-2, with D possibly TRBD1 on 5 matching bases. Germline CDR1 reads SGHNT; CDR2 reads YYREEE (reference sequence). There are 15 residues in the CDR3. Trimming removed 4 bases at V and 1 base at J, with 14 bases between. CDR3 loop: CASSPTGHLNYGYTF. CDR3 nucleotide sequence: TGTGCCAGCAGCCCAACAGGTCACCTTAACTATGGCTACACCTTC.

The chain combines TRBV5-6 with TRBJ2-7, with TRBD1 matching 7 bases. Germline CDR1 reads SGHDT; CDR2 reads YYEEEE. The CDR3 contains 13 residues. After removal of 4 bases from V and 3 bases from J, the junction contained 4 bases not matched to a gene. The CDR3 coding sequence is TGTGCCAGCAGCCGGGACAGAAGCTACGAGCAGTACTTC. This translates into CASSRDRSYEQYF.

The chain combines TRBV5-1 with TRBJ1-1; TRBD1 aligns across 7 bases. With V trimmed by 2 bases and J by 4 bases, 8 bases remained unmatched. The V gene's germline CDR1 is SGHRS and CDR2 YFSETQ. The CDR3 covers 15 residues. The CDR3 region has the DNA TGCGCCAGCAGCTTAAGGACAGGCAGCGCCACTGAAGCTTTCTTT. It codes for CASSLRTGSATEAFF. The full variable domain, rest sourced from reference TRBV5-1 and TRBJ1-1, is KAGVTQTPRYLIKTRGQQVTLSCSPISGHRSVSWYQQTPGQGLQFLFEYFSETQRNKGNFPGRFSGRQFSNSRSEMNVSTLELGDSALYLCASSLRTGSATEAFFGQGTRLTVV.

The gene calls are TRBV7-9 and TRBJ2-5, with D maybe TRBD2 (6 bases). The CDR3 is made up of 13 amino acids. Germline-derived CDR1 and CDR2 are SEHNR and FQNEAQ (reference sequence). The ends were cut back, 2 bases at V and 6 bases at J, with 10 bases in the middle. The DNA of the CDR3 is TGTGCCAGCAGCTTATCAGGAGGGCAGACCCAGTACTTC. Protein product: CASSLSGGQTQYF.

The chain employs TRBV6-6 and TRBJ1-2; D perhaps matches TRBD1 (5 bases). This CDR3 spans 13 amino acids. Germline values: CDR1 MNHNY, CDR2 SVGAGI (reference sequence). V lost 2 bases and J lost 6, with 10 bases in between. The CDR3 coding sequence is TGTGCCAGCAGTTACGACGTAGGGGATGGCTACACCTTC. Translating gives CASSYDVGDGYTF.

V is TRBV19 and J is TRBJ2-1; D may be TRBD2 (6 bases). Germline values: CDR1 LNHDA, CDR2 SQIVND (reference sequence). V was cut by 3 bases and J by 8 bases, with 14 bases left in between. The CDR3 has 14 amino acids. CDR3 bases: TGTGCCAGTAGTATTACTGCGGGGTACGATGAGCAGTTCTTC. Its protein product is CASSITAGYDEQFF.

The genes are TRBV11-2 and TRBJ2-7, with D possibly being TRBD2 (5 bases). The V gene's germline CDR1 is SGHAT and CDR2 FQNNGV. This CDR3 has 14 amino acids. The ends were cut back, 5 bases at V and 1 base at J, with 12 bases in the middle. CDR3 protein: CASSRTSGSYEQYF. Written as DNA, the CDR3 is TGTGCCAGCAGCCGGACTTCCGGATCCTACGAGCAGTACTTC.

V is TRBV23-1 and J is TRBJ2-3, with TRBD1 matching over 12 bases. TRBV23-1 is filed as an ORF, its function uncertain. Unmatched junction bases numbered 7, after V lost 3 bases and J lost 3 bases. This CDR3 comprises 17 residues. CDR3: CASSQPRDRGRTDTQYF. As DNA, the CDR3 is TGCGCCAGCAGTCAGCCTCGGGACAGGGGGCGTACAGATACGCAGTATTTT.

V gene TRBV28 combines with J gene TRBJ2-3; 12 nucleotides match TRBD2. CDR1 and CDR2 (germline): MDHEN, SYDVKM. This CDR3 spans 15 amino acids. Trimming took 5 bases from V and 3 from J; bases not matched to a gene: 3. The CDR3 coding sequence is TGTGCCAGCAGTCAGACTAGCGGGAGTACAGATACGCAGTATTTT. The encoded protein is CASSQTSGSTDTQYF.

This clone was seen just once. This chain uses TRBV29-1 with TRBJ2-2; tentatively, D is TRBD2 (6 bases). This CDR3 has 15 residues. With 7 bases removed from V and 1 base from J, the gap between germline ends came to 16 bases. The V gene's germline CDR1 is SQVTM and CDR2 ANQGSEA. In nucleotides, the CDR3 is TGCAGCGCCGCGGGAACAAGCAGGAACACCGGGGAGCTGTTTTTT. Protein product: CSAAGTSRNTGELFF.

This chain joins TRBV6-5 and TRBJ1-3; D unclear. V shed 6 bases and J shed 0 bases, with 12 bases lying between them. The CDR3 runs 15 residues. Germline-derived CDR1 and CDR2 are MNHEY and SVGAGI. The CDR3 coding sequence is TGTGCCAGCAGATCCGAAGCCCACTCTGGAAACACCATATATTTT. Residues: CASRSEAHSGNTIYF.